This is a list of T cell receptor beta chains from one sample in a study of beta chain features in type 1 diabetes. Repertoires were generated with immunoSEQ multiplex PCR, while TCRdb's copy carries only in-frame clones and drops some. The table includes hundreds of thousands of clones, roughly an eighth detected once. Material for sequencing was naive CD4+ T cells from blood. The receptors derive from a man in his late teens or twenties with type 1 diabetes. Each CDR3 is given with its conserved first and last residue. D genes are given only for firm matches. For some rows the clone size is stated as once, few or many, or as a class when expanded; others skip it.

TRBJ1-3,TRBV30,.,.,TGTGCCTGCGGCGGACCTACGGGGACAAACACCATATATTTT,CACGGPTGTNTIYF
TRBJ2-4,TRBV19,.,few,TGTGCCAGTAGTCCCCGGAGGGTCAAAAACATTCAGTACTTC,CASSPRRVKNIQYF
TRBJ1-2,TRBV7-3,TRBD1,.,TGTGCCAGCAGCTTGACAGGGAATAACTATGGCTACACCTTC,CASSLTGNNYGYTF
TRBJ2-1,TRBV6-6,TRBD2,few,TGTGCCAGCAGCCCAGCGGGGGTTTACAATGAGCAGTTCTTC,CASSPAGVYNEQFF
TRBJ2-7,TRBV5-1,TRBD2,.,TGCGCCAGCAGCTTGGGGACGGGAGGCGGGGGCTACGAGCAGTACTTC,CASSLGTGGGGYEQYF
TRBJ2-3,TRBV29-1,.,.,TGCAGCGTTGGGTATTCAGCTGCTAGCACAGATACGCAGTATTTT,CSVGYSAASTDTQYF
TRBJ2-7,TRBV6-1,TRBD2,few,TGTGCCAGCAGTGCTAGGGAGGGAGTTAACTACGAGCAGTACTTC,CASSAREGVNYEQYF
TRBJ2-7,TRBV9,TRBD2,.,TGTGCCAGCAGCGTCCGGGACTACACCTACGAGCAGTACTTC,CASSVRDYTYEQYF
TRBJ1-5,TRBV30,TRBD1,few,TGTGCCTGGAGAGATTCAGGACAGGGGGCCGGTCAGCCCCAGCATTTT,CAWRDSGQGAGQPQHF
TRBJ2-3,TRBV6-5,.,.,TGTGCCAGCAGTTACAGCCAGAAAAGCACAGATACGCAGTATTTT,CASSYSQKSTDTQYF
TRBJ2-5,TRBV7-2,TRBD2,.,TGTGCCAGCAGCTACGGGGGGGCCGCCCAGACCCAGTACTTC,CASSYGGAAQTQYF
TRBJ2-3,TRBV20-1,.,.,TGCAGTGCAGCCTCCCCAGATACGCAGTATTTT,CSAASPDTQYF
TRBJ2-2,TRBV30,.,.,TGTGCCTGGAGTGTACTTCCCGACAGCTCCACCGGGGAGCTGTTTTTT,CAWSVLPDSSTGELFF
TRBJ2-3,TRBV5-4,.,few,TGTGCCAGCAGATACAGCACAGATACGCAGTATTTT,CASRYSTDTQYF
TRBJ2-6,TRBV6-5,.,.,TGTGCCAGCAGTCCAGACTCTGGGGCCAACGTCCTGACTTTC,CASSPDSGANVLTF
TRBJ2-1,TRBV13,.,few,TGTGCCAGCAGCTTACAGGTTTCCTACAATGAGCAGTTCTTC,CASSLQVSYNEQFF
TRBJ1-1,TRBV28,.,few,TGTGCCAGCAGACCTCAGGGGATGGACACTGAAGCTTTCTTT,CASRPQGMDTEAFF
TRBJ2-3,TRBV9,.,.,TGTGCCAGCAGCCCGAGCACAGATACGCAGTATTTT,CASSPSTDTQYF
TRBJ1-5,TRBV7-2,.,.,TGTGCCAGCAGTTTAAGGGCCAATCAGCCCCAGCATTTT,CASSLRANQPQHF
TRBJ1-2,TRBV2,.,.,TGTGCCAGCAGTGTTAGCAGGGGCAGGGACTATGGCTACACCTTC,CASSVSRGRDYGYTF
TRBJ2-1,TRBV7-2,TRBD2,few,TGTGCCAGCAGCTTAGGACTAGCGGGAGTCAATGAGCAGTTCTTC,CASSLGLAGVNEQFF
TRBJ2-4,TRBV23-1,.,few,TGCGCCAGCAGTCAAATGGAGGGAGCGAAAAACATTCAGTACTTC,CASSQMEGAKNIQYF
TRBJ2-2,TRBV4-3,.,.,TGCGCCAGCAGCCAAGTCGACAACACCGGGGAGCTGTTTTTT,CASSQVDNTGELFF
TRBJ1-1,TRBV11-2,.,.,TGTGCCAGCAGCTTAGAGCCAGGGACCACTGAAGCTTTCTTT,CASSLEPGTTEAFF
TRBJ1-2,TRBV29-1,.,few,TGCAGCGTTGTGCGGGGAAATAGTTATGGCTACACCTTC,CSVVRGNSYGYTF
TRBJ2-3,TRBV18,.,.,TGTGCCAGCTTCCTCGGAGATACGCAGTATTTT,CASFLGDTQYF
TRBJ1-3,TRBV7-2,TRBD1,few,TGTGCCAGCAGCCTGACAGGGGGCTCGGGAAACACCATATATTTT,CASSLTGGSGNTIYF
TRBJ2-2,TRBV5-1,TRBD2,.,TGCGCCAGCAGTTCAACTAGCGGGAGCGCGGGCACCGGGGAGCTGTTTTTT,CASSSTSGSAGTGELFF
TRBJ2-5,TRBV5-4,TRBD1,few,TGTGCCAGCAGCAATGTAGACAGGGCGGGCGAGACCCAGTACTTC,CASSNVDRAGETQYF
TRBJ1-1,TRBV30,TRBD1,.,TGTGCCTGGAGGGAGGCCTGGGACAGCTACACTGAAGCTTTCTTT,CAWREAWDSYTEAFF
TRBJ2-7,TRBV6-5,TRBD1,.,TGTGCCAGCAGTTACGGGACAGGGTCGGGCGAGCAGTACTTC,CASSYGTGSGEQYF
TRBJ2-5,TRBV5-5,.,.,TGTGCCAGCAGCTTGGAAGGACAGGGAGGGGAGACCCAGTACTTC,CASSLEGQGGETQYF
TRBJ1-5,TRBV4-2,.,few,TGTGCCAGCAGCCCGGCGGGGCCGGATCAGCCCCAGCATTTT,CASSPAGPDQPQHF
TRBJ2-3,TRBV10-3,TRBD2,few,TGTGCCATCAGTGAGAGAAGGGCGGGAGGCCCAACAGATACGCAGTATTTT,CAISERRAGGPTDTQYF
TRBJ1-1,TRBV18,.,few,TGTGCCAGCTCACCCTCTTCTAGTACAGGGAAAAACACTGAAGCTTTCTTT,CASSPSSSTGKNTEAFF
TRBJ2-2,TRBV5-4,TRBD2,.,TGTGCCAGCAGCTTGCCCGGACTAGCGGGAGTAACGGGGGAGCTGTTTTTT,CASSLPGLAGVTGELFF
TRBJ2-4,TRBV9,.,few,TGTGCCAGCAGCGGAATTGCCGTAGGGGCCAAAAACATTCAGTACTTC,CASSGIAVGAKNIQYF
TRBJ2-7,TRBV28,.,few,TGTGCCAGCAGTTTCAGGACCTACGAGCAGTACTTC,CASSFRTYEQYF
TRBJ2-5,TRBV30,.,.,TGTGCCTGGACCGGGACCTTTCGAGAGACCCAGTACTTC,CAWTGTFRETQYF
TRBJ2-2,TRBV7-7,TRBD2,.,TGTGCTAGCAGCTCGACTAGCGGGAGCGGGGACACCGGGGAGCTGTTTTTT,CASSSTSGSGDTGELFF
TRBJ2-5,TRBV7-2,TRBD2,few,TGTGCCAGCAGCTCACCCCGGGCTAGCGGGAGTAGAGAGACCCAGTACTTC,CASSSPRASGSRETQYF
TRBJ2-1,TRBV20-1,.,few,TGCAGTGCTAGAAGCTACAATGAGCAGTTCTTC,CSARSYNEQFF
TRBJ1-6,TRBV30,.,few,TGTGCCTGGGGAACCGGGCCCACTAATTCACCCCTCCACTTT,CAWGTGPTNSPLHF
TRBJ2-1,TRBV29-1,.,.,TGCAGCGTTGAAAGGATGGACAGTTCGAGCTCCTACAATGAGCAGTTCTTC,CSVERMDSSSSYNEQFF
TRBJ1-1,TRBV2,.,.,TGTGCCAGCAGTGAAGGGTCGGGCACTGAAGCTTTCTTT,CASSEGSGTEAFF
TRBJ1-3,TRBV30,.,few,TGTGCCTGGAGTGGGCCCGGAAACACCATATATTTT,CAWSGPGNTIYF
TRBJ1-1,TRBV4-3,TRBD1,few,TGCGCCAGCAGCCAACGACAGGGGAACACTGAAGCTTTCTTT,CASSQRQGNTEAFF
TRBJ1-2,TRBV9,TRBD1,.,TGTGCCAGCAGCCACTCCGGGACAGGGAGTAACTATGGCTACACCTTC,CASSHSGTGSNYGYTF
TRBJ1-1,TRBV2,TRBD1,.,TGTGCCAGCAGTGGGGACAGGAGGAACACTGAAGCTTTCTTT,CASSGDRRNTEAFF
TRBJ2-3,TRBV10-3,.,.,TGTGCCATCACCCCCCTGGGGGCAGATACGCAGTATTTT,CAITPLGADTQYF
TRBJ2-5,TRBV5-4,.,.,TGTGCCAGCAGCCTCAGGGCAGGGGAAGAGACCCAGTACTTC,CASSLRAGEETQYF
TRBJ2-7,TRBV5-1,.,.,TGCGCCAGCAGCTTACTTAGCGGTTTCACCTACGAGCAGTACTTC,CASSLLSGFTYEQYF
TRBJ2-7,TRBV19,TRBD1,few,TGTGCCAGTAGATCAACCGGGACAGGGGGCGAGCAGTACTTC,CASRSTGTGGEQYF
TRBJ2-1,TRBV5-1,TRBD2,.,TGCGCCAGCAGCCCCGGTCTAGCGGGGACCTACAATGAGCAGTTCTTC,CASSPGLAGTYNEQFF
TRBJ1-2,TRBV6-4,.,few,TGTGCCAGCCATCCTGGGCAAGGCTATGGCTACACCTTC,CASHPGQGYGYTF
TRBJ2-3,TRBV9,TRBD2,few,TGTGCCAGCAGCAAGAGCGGGGTTAGCACAGATACGCAGTATTTT,CASSKSGVSTDTQYF
TRBJ1-2,TRBV20-1,.,.,TGCAGTGCTAGCCGGGTTGATGGCTACACCTTC,CSASRVDGYTF
TRBJ2-5,TRBV9,TRBD2,.,TGTGCCAGCAGCGTAGCCGCGGGGGGGCTTTCGGTCGGGGAGACCCAGTACTTC,CASSVAAGGLSVGETQYF
TRBJ1-1,TRBV19,.,few,TGTGCCAGTAGTATCCAGGGTAACAGGGCTGAAGCTTTCTTT,CASSIQGNRAEAFF
TRBJ2-2,TRBV9,.,.,TGTGCCAGCAGCCTTAATAGTTTGGGACGGCACACCGGGGAGCTGTTTTTT,CASSLNSLGRHTGELFF